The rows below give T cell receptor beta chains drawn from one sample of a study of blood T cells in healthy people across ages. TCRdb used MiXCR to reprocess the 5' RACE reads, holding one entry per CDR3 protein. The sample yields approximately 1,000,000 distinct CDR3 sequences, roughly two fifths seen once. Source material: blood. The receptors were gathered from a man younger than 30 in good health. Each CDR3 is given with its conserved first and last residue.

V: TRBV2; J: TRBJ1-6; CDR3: CASSGQDGNNSPLHF
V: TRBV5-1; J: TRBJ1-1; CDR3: CASSSGQILNTEAFF
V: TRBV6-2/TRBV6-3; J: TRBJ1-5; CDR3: CASSYVQPQHF
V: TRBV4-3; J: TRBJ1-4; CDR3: CASSLGQGESNEKLFF
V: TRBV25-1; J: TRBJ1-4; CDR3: CASKEGQSDEKLFF
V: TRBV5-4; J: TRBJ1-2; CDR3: CASSPSGGADSRYTF
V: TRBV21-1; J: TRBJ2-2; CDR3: CASSKDGRLANTGELFF
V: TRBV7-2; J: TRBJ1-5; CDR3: CASSLGDRVSQPQHF
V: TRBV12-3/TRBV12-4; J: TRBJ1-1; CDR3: CASSKPGGTYTEAFF
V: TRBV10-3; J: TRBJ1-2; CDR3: CAINRDSENYGYTF
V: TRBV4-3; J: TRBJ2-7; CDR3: CASSHEQGRSYEQYF
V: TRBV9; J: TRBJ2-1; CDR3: CASSVEGQGQSYNEQFF
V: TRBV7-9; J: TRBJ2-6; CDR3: CASSLGASGANVLTF
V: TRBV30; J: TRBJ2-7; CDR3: CAWLPGVGEQYF
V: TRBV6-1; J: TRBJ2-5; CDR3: CASSEVVGRARETQYF
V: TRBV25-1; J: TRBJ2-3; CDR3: CASSARHYTDTQYF
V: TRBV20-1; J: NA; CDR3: CSAKERGEFQETQFF
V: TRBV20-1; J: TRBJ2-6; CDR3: CSASKGANVLTF
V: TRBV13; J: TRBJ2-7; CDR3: CASSHTSGGTYEQYF
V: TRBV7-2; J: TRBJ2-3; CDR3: CASSSTLRGLDRTDTQYF
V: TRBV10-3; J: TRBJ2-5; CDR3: CAISAGRVPEETQYF
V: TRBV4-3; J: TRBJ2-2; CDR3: CASSQEGGVGGELFF
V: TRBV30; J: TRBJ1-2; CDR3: CAWSVPGEGEYSYTF
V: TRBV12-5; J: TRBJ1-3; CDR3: CASGLQADLSGNTIYF
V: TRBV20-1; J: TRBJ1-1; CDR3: CSASFPGMNTEAFF
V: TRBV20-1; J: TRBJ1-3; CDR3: CSASPGQGNTIYF
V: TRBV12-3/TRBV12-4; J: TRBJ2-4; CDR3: CASSFTSKNIQYF
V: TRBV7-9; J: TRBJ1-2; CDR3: CASSLGVGVYGYTF